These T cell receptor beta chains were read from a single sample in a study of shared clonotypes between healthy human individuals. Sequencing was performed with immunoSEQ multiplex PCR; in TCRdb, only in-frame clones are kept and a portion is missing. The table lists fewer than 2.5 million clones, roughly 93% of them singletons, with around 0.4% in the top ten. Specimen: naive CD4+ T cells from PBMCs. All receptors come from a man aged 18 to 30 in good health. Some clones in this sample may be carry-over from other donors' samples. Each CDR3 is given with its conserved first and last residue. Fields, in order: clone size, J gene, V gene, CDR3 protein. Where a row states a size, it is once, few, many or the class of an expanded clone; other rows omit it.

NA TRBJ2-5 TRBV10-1 CASSGGRGLAGIQETQYF
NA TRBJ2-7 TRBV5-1 CASSSGTASYEQYF
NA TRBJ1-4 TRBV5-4 CASSPTPDGQKLFF
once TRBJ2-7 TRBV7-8 CASSPPGQGHEQYF
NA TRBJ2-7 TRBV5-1 CASSLDPNRVGEQYF
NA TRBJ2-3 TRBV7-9 CASSLALLALAQYF
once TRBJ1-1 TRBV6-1 CASSLLAANTEAFF
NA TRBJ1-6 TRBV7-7 CASSLVAWRGLDSPLHF
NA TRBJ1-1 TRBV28 CASSFVEGYTEAFF
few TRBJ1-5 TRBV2 CASLRQGGQPQHF
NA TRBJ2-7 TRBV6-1 CASSAGTGLSYEQYF
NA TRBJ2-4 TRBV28 CASRPLRGIGNIQYF
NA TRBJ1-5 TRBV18 CASSRKPNSNQPQHF
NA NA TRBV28 CASSRQSTYEQYF
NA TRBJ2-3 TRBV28 CASIGALRGSTQYF
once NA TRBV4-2 CASSQGAGIAYEQYF
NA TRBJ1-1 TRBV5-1 CASSTGRPNTEAFF
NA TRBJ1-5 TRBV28 CASSFARGNNQPQHF
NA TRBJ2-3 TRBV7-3 CASSFLATDTQYF
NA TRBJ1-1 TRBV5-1 CASSLPRGQGSYGTEAFF
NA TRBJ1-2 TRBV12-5 CASGLVRQGFINYGYTF
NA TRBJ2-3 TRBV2 CASSSTSGITDTQYF
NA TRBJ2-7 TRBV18 CASSRPGLAGPEQYF